This record looks at one T cell receptor (beta chain) sequence and its context. Germline V lookup: CDR1 MNHEY, CDR2 SMNVEV (reference sequence). Trimming took 6 bases from V and 3 from J; bases not matched to a gene: 12. This CDR3 is 16 amino acids long. The sample is drawn from a study of blood T cell repertoires in COVID-19. The wider study: The samples span acute and convalescent COVID-19 from the United States, Italy and Spain. Sources were T cells, B-cell-depleted T cells, or PBMCs; the material itself was cDNA or gDNA.

Data came from immunoSEQ multiplex PCR; TCRdb stores just in-frame clones and leaves some out. The repertoire holds 360,000 or so clones, with about 90% as singletons. The TCR originated in a man aged 18 to 35 with active or convalescent COVID-19. The chain recombines TRBV27 with TRBJ2-7, with 9 bases aligning to TRBD1. What was sequenced was peripheral blood. CDR3 in amino acids: CASSLLQGQGFYEQYF. As DNA, the CDR3 is TGTGCCAGCAGCCTCCTCCAGGGACAGGGATTCTACGAGCAGTACTTC.